These 3 T cell receptor beta chains originate from one sample sequenced in a study of blood T cell repertoires in COVID-19. The data were produced by immunoSEQ multiplex PCR, yet TCRdb's version contains in-frame clones alone and is incomplete. The table has over 100,000 clones, approximately 85% seen once. The sample consisted of peripheral blood. The receptors were sampled from a man aged 35 to 55 with acute or convalescent COVID-19.

The V and J genes are TRBV7-2 and TRBJ2-5; D might be TRBD2 (7 bases). The germline V gene encodes CDR1 SGHTA and CDR2 FQGNSA. Trimming removed 6 bases at V and 4 bases at J, with 12 bases between. The CDR3 is 13 residues long. CDR3: CASSSGGPETQYF. CDR3 nucleotides: TGTGCCAGCAGTTCCGGGGGGCCAGAGACCCAGTACTTC.

The rearrangement joins TRBV29-1 to TRBJ2-7, with D uncertain. The length of the CDR3 is 12 residues. Deletions cut 4 bases from V and 2 bases from J, with 9 bases between. Germline V lookup: CDR1 SQVTM, CDR2 ANQGSEA. CDR3 coding DNA: TGCAGCGTTGCCCGAGCCGCCTACGAGCAGTACTTC. It is translated as CSVARAAYEQYF.

The chain uses TRBV3-1 (or the pseudogene TRBV3-2) and TRBJ2-5, with 11 bases lining up with TRBD2. After removal of 5 bases from V and 3 bases from J, the junction contained 2 bases not matched to a gene. This CDR3 is 14 amino acids long. Germline CDR1 reads LGHDT; CDR2 reads YNNKEL (reference sequence). The CDR3 loop is CASSILAGEETQYF. Written as DNA, the CDR3 is TGTGCCAGCAGCATACTAGCGGGGGAAGAGACCCAGTACTTC.